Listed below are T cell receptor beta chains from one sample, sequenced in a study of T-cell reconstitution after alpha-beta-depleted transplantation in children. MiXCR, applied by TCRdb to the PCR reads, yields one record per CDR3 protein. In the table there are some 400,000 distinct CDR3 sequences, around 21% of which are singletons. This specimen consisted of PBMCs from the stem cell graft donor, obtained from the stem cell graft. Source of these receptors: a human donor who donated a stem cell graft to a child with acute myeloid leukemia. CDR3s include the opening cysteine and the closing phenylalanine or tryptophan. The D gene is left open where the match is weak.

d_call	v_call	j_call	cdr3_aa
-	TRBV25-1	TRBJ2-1	CASTGGSVYNEQFF
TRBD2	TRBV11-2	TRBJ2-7	CASRLLAATVYEQYF
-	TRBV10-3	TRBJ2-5	CAISESQNGIKETQYF
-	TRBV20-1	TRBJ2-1	CSAASPREQFF
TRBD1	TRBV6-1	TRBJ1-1	CASSASGTAEAFF
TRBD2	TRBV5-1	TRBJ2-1	CASSSSGSRSEQFF
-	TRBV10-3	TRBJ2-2	CAISEFIANTGELFF
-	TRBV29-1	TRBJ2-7	CSVELGDEQYF
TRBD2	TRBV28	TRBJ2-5	CASSFPKLAGGAGETQYF
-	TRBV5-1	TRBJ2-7	CASSLESGYEQYF
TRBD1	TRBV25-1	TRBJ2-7	CASSDPDRGREQYF
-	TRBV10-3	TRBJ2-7	CAISESYRPSYEQYF
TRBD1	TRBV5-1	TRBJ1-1	CASSLGQGALGDTEAFF
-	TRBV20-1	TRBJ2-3	CSARGSYSSTDTQYF
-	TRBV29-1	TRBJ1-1	CSAEGSAEAFF
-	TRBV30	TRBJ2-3	CAWSGVGSTDTQYF
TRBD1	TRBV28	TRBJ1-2	CASSLPGQGSLYGYTF
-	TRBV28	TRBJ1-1	CAVPPGIPPRNTEAFF
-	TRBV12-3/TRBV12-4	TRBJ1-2	CASSFQEQDFLYGYTF
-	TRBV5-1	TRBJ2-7	CASSLASEASYEQYF
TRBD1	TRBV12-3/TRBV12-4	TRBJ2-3	CASSYDRARPDTQYF
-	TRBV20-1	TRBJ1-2	CSATSNYGYTF
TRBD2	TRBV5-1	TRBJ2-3	CASSFGTSGATDTQYF
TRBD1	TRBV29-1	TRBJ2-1	CSVDPSGTGSRDEQFF
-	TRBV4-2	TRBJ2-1	CASSQEASAYNEQFF
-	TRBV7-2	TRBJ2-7	CASSLAESSYEQYF
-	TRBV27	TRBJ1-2	CASSLSGALGYTF
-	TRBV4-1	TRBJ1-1	CASSLGGGQTEAFF
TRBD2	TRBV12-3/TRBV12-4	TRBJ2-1	CASGGSGSEQFF
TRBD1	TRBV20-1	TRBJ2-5	CSAVPGQGSQETQYF
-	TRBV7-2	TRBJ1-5	CASSLQRNSNQPQHF
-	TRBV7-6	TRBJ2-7	CASSLTGGEGYEQYF
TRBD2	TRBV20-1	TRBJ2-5	CSGMVSGRAQETQYF
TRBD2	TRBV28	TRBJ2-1	CASSLGGRALEQFF
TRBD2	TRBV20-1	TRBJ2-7	CSAISSGTTLNYEQYF
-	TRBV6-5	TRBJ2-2	CASSYGRGNTGELFF
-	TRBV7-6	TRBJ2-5	CASSLAGVSETQYF
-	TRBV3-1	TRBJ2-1	CASSQDPGKQFF
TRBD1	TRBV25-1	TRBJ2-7	CASSDGTGRSYEQYF
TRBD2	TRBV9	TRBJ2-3	CASSVGSGRVLGDTQYF
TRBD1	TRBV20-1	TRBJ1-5	CSAPRTGGRQPQHF
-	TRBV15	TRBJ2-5	CATSSRWGEIKETQYF
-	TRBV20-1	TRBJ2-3	CSAPDTQYF
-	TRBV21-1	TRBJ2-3	CATQCGDTQYF
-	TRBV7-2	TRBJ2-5	CASSLPDGHQETQYF
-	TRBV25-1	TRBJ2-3	CASRGVADTQYF
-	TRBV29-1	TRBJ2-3	CSVPGLLTDTQYF
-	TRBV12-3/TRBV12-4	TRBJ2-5	CATRIEGFEETQYF
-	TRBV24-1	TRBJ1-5	CATSDVNSNQPQHF
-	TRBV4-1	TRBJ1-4	CASSQDVPPATNEKLFF
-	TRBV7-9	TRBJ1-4	CATDRQNEKLFF
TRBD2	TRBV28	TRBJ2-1	CASRGLAGTIGDNEQFF
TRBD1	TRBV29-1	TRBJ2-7	CSVGRQGFPSGEQYF
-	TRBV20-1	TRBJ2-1	CSAIRQNEQFF
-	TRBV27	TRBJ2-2	CASSFWGGMDTGELFF
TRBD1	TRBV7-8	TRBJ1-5	CASTPEQGGGSNQPQHF
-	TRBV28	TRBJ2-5	CASSLGFQETQYF
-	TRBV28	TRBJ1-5	CASSEWGSNQPQHF
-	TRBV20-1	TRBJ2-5	CSATRGQWRHQETQYF
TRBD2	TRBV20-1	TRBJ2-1	CSAGGTSGIGSSYNEQFF